This T cell receptor beta chain is drawn from a study of Graves' ophthalmopathy and Graves' hyperthyroidism. The overall study: Hyperthyroidism counted as stable given no ophthalmopathy within 18 months of follow-up. Study observations and caveats: A 13-signature model separated ophthalmopathy from stable hyperthyroidism, reaching around 88% sensitivity and around 79% specificity cross-validated.

Hyperthyroidism patients, all newly diagnosed, had under 2 months' duration and ages of 18 to 65. The diagnostic workup employed clinical symptoms, serum thyroxine, TRAb, thyroid ultrasound and orbital computed tomography. This clonotype was observed many times. Its target is unknown. TCR beta CDR3 regions were amplified from RNA transcripts. The authors performed first-round RT-PCR with HTBI primers and then a second-round multiplex PCR. One entry per CDR3 protein results from TCRdb running MiXCR on the multiplex PCR reads. The repertoire holds around 1.1 million distinct CDR3 sequences, with about 36% as singletons. V lost 5 bases, J lost 3 bases, and 11 bases lay in between. Germline loops: CDR1 MNHNY, CDR2 SVGAGI (reference sequence). CDR3 length equals 15 residues.

The chain couples TRBV6-6 to TRBJ2-6, with D possibly matching TRBD2 (6 bases). The specimen was peripheral blood or thyroid tissue (not recorded which). The receptor was derived from an adult man with Graves' hyperthyroidism. CDR3 DNA sequence: TGTGCCAGCAGTGGCACGGGGGTTGGGGCCAACGTCCTGACTTTC. Protein sequence: CASSGTGVGANVLTF.